This paragraph reports one T cell receptor (beta chain). Its antigen remains unidentified. PCR was performed using 60 Vbeta and 13 Jbeta primers. In the authors' workflow: The count from a later analysis was roughly 80 million unique TCR beta chains, about 10 million of them shared. Repertoires were generated with immunoSEQ multiplex PCR, while TCRdb's copy carries only in-frame clones and drops some. That table furnishes V, J and clone size, whereas the DNA furnished D and trimming. The data show approximately 190,000 clones, roughly 80% seen once. These data come from a study of cytomegalovirus exposure and HLA in healthy donors. General study results and limits: HLA alleles showed associations with around 15,000 TCR beta sequences in a later analysis, at a 0.05 false discovery rate.

This CDR3 is built from 14 residues. V was cut by 5 bases and J by 8 bases, with 18 bases left in between. CDR1 is SGHVS and CDR2 is FNYEAQ in the germline V gene. Sequencing was performed on PBMCs. V usage is TRBV7-6 and J usage is TRBJ1-2; possible D gene TRBD1, 6 bases. This receptor was obtained from a woman between 25 and 40 years old in good health and CMV-seropositive. The CDR3 region is CASSPGPDRRGYTF. The DNA for the CDR3 is TGTGCCAGCAGCCCCGGGCCGGACAGAAGAGGCTACACCTTC.